What follows are 7 T cell receptor beta chains derived from one specimen sequenced in a study of T-cell memory formation after mild COVID-19. TCRdb re-called the 5' RACE reads through MiXCR, storing one row per CDR3 protein. This sample has roughly 190,000 distinct CDR3 sequences, with approximately 20% found just once. Sequenced sample: PBMCs or a T cell subset sorted from them (not recorded which). The source of these receptors is an adult woman who had mild COVID-19 (a few samples of this study predate the infection). Cell type and time point are not known.

J is TRBJ1-2 and V is TRBV14; perhaps TRBD1 as D (5 bases). V was cut by 1 base and J by 3 bases, with 6 bases left in between. From germline, CDR1 is SGHDN and CDR2 FVKESK. This CDR3 is 13 amino acids long. The CDR3 reads CASSQGGYYGYTF. As DNA, the CDR3 is TGTGCCAGCAGCCAAGGGGGCTACTATGGCTACACCTTC. The whole variable domain, remainder taken from reference TRBV14 and TRBJ1-2, is EAGVTQFPSHSVIEKGQTVTLRCDPISGHDNLYWYRRVMGKEIKFLLHFVKESKQDESGMPNNRFLAERTGGTYSTLKVQPAELEDSGVYFCASSQGGYYGYTFGSGTRLTVV.

This clonotype was seen only a few times. The chain combines TRBV12-3 or TRBV12-4 with TRBJ1-2, with 7 bases matching TRBD1. J gave up 1 base and V 6 bases, and 8 bases lay outside the gene matches. This CDR3 comprises 15 residues. The CDR3 DNA reads TGTGCCAGCAGGACGTCAGGGGGTGGTAACTATGGCTACACCTTC. Translated: CASRTSGGGNYGYTF.

This clonotype was observed a few times. The rearrangement uses TRBV3-1 and TRBJ2-1, with 9 bases matching TRBD1. CDR1 and CDR2 (germline): LGHDT, YNNKEL (reference sequence). There are 16 residues in the CDR3. V shed 6 bases and J 4 bases; nucleotides not matched to a gene: 10. Written as DNA, the CDR3 is TGTGCCAGCAGACAGGCCGGGACAGGGTTTTACAATGAGCAGTTCTTC. Translating it yields CASRQAGTGFYNEQFF.

The CDR3 loop reads CASSLGGLVAETQYF. Here the CDR3 DNA reads TGTGCCAGCAGCTTAGGGGGTTTGGTCGCAGAGACCCAGTACTTC. This sequence joins TRBV7-6 and TRBJ2-5; the D is unclear. CDR1 is SGHVS and CDR2 is FNYEAQ in the germline V gene. The V end lost 1 base, the J end lost 4 bases, and 13 bases lay between the germline ends. CDR3 length: 15 amino acids.

At least ten counts were recorded for this clonotype. The chain combines TRBV10-3 with TRBJ2-1, with 7 bases aligning to TRBD2. V lost 6 bases and J lost 8; bases outside the gene matches: 7. Germline assignment: CDR1 ENHRY and CDR2 SYGVKD. The CDR3 is made up of 13 amino acids. The CDR3 is CAISPAGRDEQFF. In DNA form, the CDR3 reads TGTGCCATCAGCCCAGCGGGGAGGGATGAGCAGTTCTTC.

The rearrangement uses TRBV3-1 and TRBJ2-7; TRBD2 is a possible D gene (6 bases). V was pared by 6 bases and J by 4 bases, with 13 bases between. The CDR3 covers 13 residues. CDR1 and CDR2 (germline): LGHDT, YNNKEL (reference sequence). The CDR3 loop is CASSPPGRYEQYF. Written as DNA, the CDR3 is TGTGCCAGCAGTCCCCCAGGGAGGTACGAGCAGTACTTC.

The CDR3 DNA follows: TGTGCCAGCACCCAACGGGGGGCCGGGGACAATCAGCCCCAGCATTTT. This sequence encodes CASTQRGAGDNQPQHF. The chain uses TRBV28 and TRBJ1-5, with TRBD1 as a possible D gene (6 bases). Trimming pared 7 bases from V and 3 bases from J, leaving 19 bases between. CDR1 MDHEN and CDR2 SYDVKM come from the germline V gene. The CDR3 contains 16 residues.